Detailed here is one TCR beta chain. The data stem from a study of human T cells and chemical hapten exposure. Study in general: Sensitization employed 2% DPC on around 2 cm by around 2 cm of upper inner arm skin.

TCRdb re-called the RACE reads with MiXCR, one entry per CDR3 protein. The sample has 60,000 to 80,000 distinct CDR3 sequences, about 32% seen once. Described time point: patch test 1, 2 weeks after DPC sensitization. This sample's treatment: therapeutic diphenylcyclopropenone sensitization with weekly scalp DPC. Germline trimming cut 6 bases from V and 1 base from J; bases unmatched to any gene: 6. The CDR3 extends over 15 amino acids. Germline loops: CDR1 MNHEY, CDR2 SVGAGI. The rearrangement joins TRBV6-5 to TRBJ1-5, with 7 nucleotides matching TRBD1. This sequence originates from a man aged 40-55 years with alopecia areata. Some clones in this sample may be carry-over from other donors' samples. The sequencing used whole blood, collected in connection with sensitization to the hapten diphenylcyclopropenone (DPC). CDR3: CASRTTGMSNQPQHF. The CDR3 bases are TGTGCCAGCAGAACGACAGGGATGAGCAATCAGCCCCAGCATTTT.